One sample yielded the 2 T cell receptor beta chains listed below, sequenced in a study of cytomegalovirus exposure and HLA in healthy donors. PCR employed 60 Vbeta and 13 Jbeta primers. Assay used: immunoSEQ multiplex PCR; TCRdb lists only in-frame clones, some missing. The table includes just over 150,000 clones, 75% to 80% detected once. Sequencing used PBMCs. These receptors were taken from a woman in her 50s in good health and CMV-seropositive.

The gene calls are TRBV7-9 and TRBJ1-1; TRBD1 is a possible D gene (6 bases). The germline gives CDR1 SEHNR, CDR2 FQNEAQ (reference sequence). The CDR3 is 16 residues long. V was pared by 2 bases and J by 1 base, with 14 bases between. The CDR3 reads CASSLIRGDRNTEAFF. The CDR3 nucleotides are TGTGCCAGCAGCTTAATCAGGGGCGATAGGAACACTGAAGCTTTCTTT. Complete variable domain (other parts from reference TRBV7-9 and TRBJ1-1): DTGVSQNPRHKITKRGQNVTFRCDPISEHNRLYWYRQTLGQGPEFLTYFQNEAQLEKSRLLSDRFSAERPKGSFSTLEIQRTEQGDSAMYLCASSLIRGDRNTEAFFGQGTRLTVV.

The chain links TRBV4-1 to TRBJ2-7; 8 nucleotides align to TRBD1. The CDR3 length is 14 residues. The V segment lost 8 bases and the J segment 5 bases; nucleotides outside the gene matches: 11. Germline assignment: CDR1 MGHRA and CDR2 YSYEKL. The CDR3 here is CASSGQGAIHEQYF. CDR3 DNA sequence: TGCGCCAGCTCAGGGCAGGGGGCCATCCACGAGCAGTACTTC.